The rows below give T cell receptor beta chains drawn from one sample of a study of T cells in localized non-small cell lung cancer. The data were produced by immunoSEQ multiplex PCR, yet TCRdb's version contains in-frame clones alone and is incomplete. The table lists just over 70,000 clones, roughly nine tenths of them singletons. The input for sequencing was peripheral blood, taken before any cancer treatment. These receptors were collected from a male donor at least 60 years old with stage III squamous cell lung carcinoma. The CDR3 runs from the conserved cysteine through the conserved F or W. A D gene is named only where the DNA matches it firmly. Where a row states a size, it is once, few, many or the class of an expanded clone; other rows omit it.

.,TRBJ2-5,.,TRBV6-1,TGTGCCAGCAGTGATTGGGAGACCCAGTACTTC,CASSDWETQYF
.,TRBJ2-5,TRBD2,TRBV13,TGTGCCAGCAGTAAAGGACTAGCGGAAAATCAAGAGACCCAGTACTTC,CASSKGLAENQETQYF
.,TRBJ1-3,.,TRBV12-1,TGTGCCAGCAGCTTGCACAGGGGGCCTGGAAACACCATATATTTT,CASSLHRGPGNTIYF
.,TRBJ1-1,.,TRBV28,TGTGCCAGCAGTCTGGGCGACTGGGGAGGTACTGAAGCTTTCTTT,CASSLGDWGGTEAFF
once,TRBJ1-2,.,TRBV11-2,TGTGCCAGCAGCTTCCAGGCGGGCTATGGCTACACCTTC,CASSFQAGYGYTF
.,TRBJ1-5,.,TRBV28,TGTGCCAGCAGTTTTCAGGGCCAGCCCCAGCATTTT,CASSFQGQPQHF
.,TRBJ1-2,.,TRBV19,TGTGCCAGCTCAGGGACAAATCACGGCTACACCTTC,CASSGTNHGYTF
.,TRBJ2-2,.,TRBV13,TGTGCCAGCAGCTTATCCCGGGGGGAGCTGTTTTTT,CASSLSRGELFF
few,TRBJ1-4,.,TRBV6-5,TGTGCCAGCAGGTCTCAATCCGAAAAACTGTTTTTT,CASRSQSEKLFF
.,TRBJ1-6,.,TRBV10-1,TGCGCCAGTATGAAGAAAAGCGACAGACTGAGCTCCTATAATTCACCCCTCCACTTT,CASMKKSDRLSSYNSPLHF
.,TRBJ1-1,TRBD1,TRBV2,TGTGCCAGCCGACAGGGGAACACTGAAGCTTTCTTT,CASRQGNTEAFF
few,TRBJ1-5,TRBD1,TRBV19,TGTGCCAGTAGCATGGACAGGGGAGGCAATCAGCCCCAGCATTTT,CASSMDRGGNQPQHF
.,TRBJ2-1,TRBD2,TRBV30,TGTGCCTGGACGGGGGGCTACAATGAGCAGTTCTTC,CAWTGGYNEQFF
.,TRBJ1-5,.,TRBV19,TGTGCCAGTAGTTCAGGACGGGTCAATCAGCCCCAGCATTTT,CASSSGRVNQPQHF
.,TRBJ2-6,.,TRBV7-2,TGTGCCAGCAGCTTAACCCCGAGCTCTGGGGCCAACGTCCTGACTTTC,CASSLTPSSGANVLTF
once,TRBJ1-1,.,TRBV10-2,TGCGCCAGCAGTGGACAGTACCTCACTGAAGCTTTCTTT,CASSGQYLTEAFF
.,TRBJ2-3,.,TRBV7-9,TGTGCCAGCAGGGAGGGAGATACGCAGTATTTT,CASREGDTQYF
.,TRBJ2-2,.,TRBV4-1,TGCGCCAGCAGGCCAACTTCGAACACCGGGGAGCTGTTTTTT,CASRPTSNTGELFF
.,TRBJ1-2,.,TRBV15,TGTGCCACCAGCCGAGAATGGACTGGCTACACCTTC,CATSREWTGYTF
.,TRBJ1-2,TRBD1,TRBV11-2,TGTGCCAGCAGCCAGGGGGCCTGGCCCTATGGCTACACCTTC,CASSQGAWPYGYTF
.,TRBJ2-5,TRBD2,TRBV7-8,TGTGCCAGCAGCTTAAGCGGTAGCGGGGGCCAAGAGACCCAGTACTTC,CASSLSGSGGQETQYF
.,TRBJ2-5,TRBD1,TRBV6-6,TGTGCCAGCAGTCGGGACAGGCGGGGCGAAGAGACCCAGTACTTC,CASSRDRRGEETQYF
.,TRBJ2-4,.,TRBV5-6,TGTGCCAGCAGCTTGACGGGGCAAAACATTCAGTACTTC,CASSLTGQNIQYF
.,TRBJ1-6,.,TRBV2,TGTGCCAGCAGACAGGGAGCCGGTAATAATTCACCCCTCCACTTT,CASRQGAGNNSPLHF
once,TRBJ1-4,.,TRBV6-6,TGTGCCAGCAGGACAGCAACAACTAATGAAAAACTGTTTTTT,CASRTATTNEKLFF
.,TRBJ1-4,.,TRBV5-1,TGCGCCAGCAGCCCGGACGGAGCAACTAATGAAAAACTGTTTTTT,CASSPDGATNEKLFF
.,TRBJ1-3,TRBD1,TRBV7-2,TGTGCCAGCAGCTTCGGGACAGGCCGAGGAAACACCATATATTTT,CASSFGTGRGNTIYF
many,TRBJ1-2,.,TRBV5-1,TGCGCCAGCAGCTTGGCCAAAGGACAGATTTATGGCTACACCTTC,CASSLAKGQIYGYTF
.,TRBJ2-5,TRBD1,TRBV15,TGTGCCACCAGCAGAGGGACAGGCGGAGAGACCCAGTACTTC,CATSRGTGGETQYF
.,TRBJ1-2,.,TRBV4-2,TGTGCCAGCAGCCAACCGACAGGATTCGGTGGCTACACCTTC,CASSQPTGFGGYTF
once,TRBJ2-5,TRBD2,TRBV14,TGTGCCAGCAGCCAAGCCCCCAGCGGGGCCAGAGAGACCCAGTACTTC,CASSQAPSGARETQYF
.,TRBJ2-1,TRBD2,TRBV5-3,TGTGCCAGAAAAACCAGCCTAGCGGGTGGAGATGAGCAGTTCTTC,CARKTSLAGGDEQFF
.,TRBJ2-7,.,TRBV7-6,TGTGCCAGCAGCAGCGGACAGCCCTACGAGCAGTACTTC,CASSSGQPYEQYF
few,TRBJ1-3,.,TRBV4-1,TGCGCCAGCAGCCAAGATCCCCGACCTGGAAACACCATATATTTT,CASSQDPRPGNTIYF
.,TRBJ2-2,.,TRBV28,TGTGCCAGCAGAGAGGGTCCCGGGGAGCTGTTTTTT,CASREGPGELFF